This TCR beta chain comes out of a study of lymphopenia after photon versus proton radiotherapy. Study-level points and caveats: After lymphocyte nadir, photon-treated repertoires showed oligoclonal expansion, especially CD8+ Temra.

Here immunoSEQ multiplex PCR was the method, and the copy in TCRdb shows in-frame clones only, minus some. The sample yields roughly 58,000 clones, about 85% seen once. Germline V gives CDR1 SGDLS, CDR2 YYNGEE. V was cut by 0 bases and J by 6 bases, with 9 bases left in between. CDR3 size: 13 residues. Concerning this clone: Its antigen is as yet unknown.

This receptor was obtained from a man at least 80 years old with esophageal cancer. The chain couples TRBV9 to TRBJ1-1, with D possibly TRBD1 on 5 matching bases. Source: peripheral blood, taken from a patient treated with proton-based radiotherapy. CDR3 in amino acids: CASSVVATAEAFF. The CDR3 DNA reads TGTGCCAGCAGCGTAGTTGCGACAGCTGAAGCTTTCTTT.